The sequence of this T cell receptor (beta chain) was determined in a study of blood T cell repertoires in COVID-19. The method was immunoSEQ multiplex PCR; TCRdb's version includes in-frame clones alone and lacks a portion of them. The sample records 300,000 to 350,000 clones, about 90% being singletons. With 7 bases removed from V and 7 bases from J, the gap between germline ends came to 11 bases. Germline V gives CDR1 MNHEY, CDR2 SMNVEV (reference sequence). The CDR3 runs 13 residues. The source material was PBMCs or T cells enriched from blood (not recorded which). The origin of this receptor is a woman aged 25 to 45 who had recovered from COVID-19. This chain links TRBV27 with TRBJ1-6; D is unresolved. CDR3 sequence: CASKLQSNSPLHF. The CDR3 DNA reads TGTGCCAGCAAGTTACAGTCCAATTCACCCCTCCACTTT.